This TCR beta chain was sequenced for a study of blood T cells in healthy people across ages. Findings and caveats of the study: Unknown donor CMV status possibly confounded expanded clonotype changes.

Regarding this clonotype: The antigen remains unidentified.

Through a sample-barcoded 5' primer and a J-beta primer mix, a second PCR was run for roughly 6 to 12 cycles. The authors tagged each cDNA molecule using a template-switch adaptor with 12 random nucleotides. Researchers report that each sample yielded at least 2.5 million CDR3-containing paired-end reads. From the 5' RACE reads, TCRdb called clonotypes with MiXCR, one entry per CDR3 protein. The table shows hundreds of thousands of distinct CDR3 sequences, with about half occurring only once. CDR1 is SNHLY, CDR2 FYNNEI, per germline. Trimming removed 4 bases at V and 0 bases at J, with 11 bases between. The CDR3 has 15 amino acids.

The receptor comes from a woman in her fifties or sixties in good health. The chain combines TRBV2 with TRBJ2-3; D ambiguous. The source material was blood. This CDR3 is CASSAETVSTDTQYF. The CDR3 nucleotides read TGTGCCAGCAGTGCTGAAACCGTAAGCACAGATACGCAGTATTTT.